What follows describes a single T cell receptor beta chain. The data derive from a study of blood T cell repertoires in COVID-19. The data were produced by immunoSEQ multiplex PCR, yet TCRdb's version contains in-frame clones alone and is incomplete. Of under 75,000 clones in the sample, about two thirds were seen once. Looked up from germline, CDR1 is MNHEY and CDR2 is SVGAGI. The CDR3 has 15 residues. The V segment lost 5 bases and the J segment 0 bases; nucleotides outside the gene matches: 3. Sequenced sample: peripheral blood. This clonotype was sampled from a woman aged 65 to 85 with COVID-19, enrolled during active disease. The rearrangement uses TRBV6-5 and TRBJ1-3; 8 nucleotides align to TRBD1. DNA for the CDR3: TGTGCCAGCAGTATAACAGGGGGCTCTGGAAACACCATATATTTT. It is translated as CASSITGGSGNTIYF.